Given below is one T cell receptor (beta chain) in context. Its target is unknown. A single base separates this from a much larger clone, so it may be a read error. Carried by the TCR beta cDNA libraries were unique molecular identifiers. TCRdb recomputed calls from the PCR reads with MiXCR, one row per CDR3 protein. The sample holds some 190,000 distinct CDR3 sequences, approximately 30% seen once. These data are taken from a study of post-analysis software for immune sequencing data. Study at large: Relapsing-remitting, secondary progressive and progressive-relapsing multiple sclerosis courses were included.

Study results and limitations: The normalized Chao1 diversity of multiple sclerosis patients was significantly lower than that of controls.

The clonotype comes from a girl aged 2-17 years with multiple sclerosis. The material sequenced was blood.

CDR3 residues: CASSNRGSRVVKQYF. Here the CDR3 DNA reads TGCGCCAGCAGCAACCGGGGTTCAAGGGTTGTCAAGCAGTACTTC. The genes are TRBV5-1 and TRBJ2-5; TRBD2 is a possible D gene (5 bases). The CDR3 spans 15 residues. Per germline, CDR1 SGHRS and CDR2 YFSETQ. V gave up 4 bases and J gave up 11 bases, with 24 bases separating them.